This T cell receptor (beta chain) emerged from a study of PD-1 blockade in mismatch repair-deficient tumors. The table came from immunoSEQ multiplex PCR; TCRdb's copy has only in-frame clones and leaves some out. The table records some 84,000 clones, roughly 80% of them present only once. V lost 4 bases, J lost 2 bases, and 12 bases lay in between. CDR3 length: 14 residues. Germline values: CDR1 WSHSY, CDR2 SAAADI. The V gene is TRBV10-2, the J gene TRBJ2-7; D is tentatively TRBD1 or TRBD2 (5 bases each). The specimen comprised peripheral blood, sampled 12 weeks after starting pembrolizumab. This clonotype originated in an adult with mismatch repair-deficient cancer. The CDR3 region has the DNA TGCGCCAGCAGTGTTGGGGGTATAACCTACGAGCAGTACTTC. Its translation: CASSVGGITYEQYF.